One and the same sample provided the 21 T cell receptor beta chains below, sequenced in a study of T-cell memory formation after mild COVID-19. TCRdb processed the 5' RACE reads anew with MiXCR; each CDR3 protein has one entry. The table includes hundreds of thousands of distinct CDR3 sequences, around 20% detected once. The sequencing input was PBMCs or a T cell subset sorted from them (not recorded which). The origin of the receptors is an adult woman who had mild COVID-19 (a few samples of this study predate the infection). Cell type and time point are not known.

This clonotype came up a few times. The gene calls are TRBV19 and TRBJ2-3, with 8 bases aligning to TRBD2. V shed 6 bases, J shed 2 bases, and the junction held 7 bases outside the gene matches. CDR1 LNHDA and CDR2 SQIVND come from the germline V gene (reference sequence). CDR3 length: 15 amino acids. The CDR3 loop is CASRSGLDNTDTQYF. The DNA for the CDR3 is TGTGCCAGTAGGTCGGGACTAGACAACACAGATACGCAGTATTTT. The full variable domain, rest sourced from reference TRBV19 and TRBJ2-3, is DGGITQSPKYLFRKEGQNVTLSCEQNLNHDAMYWYRQDPGQGLRLIYYSQIVNDFQKGDIAEGYSVSREKKESFPLTVTSAQKNPTAFYLCASRSGLDNTDTQYFGPGTRLTVL.

This clonotype was detected only a few times. The V gene is TRBV5-1, the J gene TRBJ1-5; D is perhaps TRBD1 (6 bases). Trimming shortened V by 5 bases and J by 5 bases, and 20 bases separated the two germline ends. The length of the CDR3 is 16 residues. The germline gives CDR1 SGHRS, CDR2 YFSETQ. The CDR3: CASRATEQGGHQPQHF. In DNA, the CDR3 is TGCGCCAGCAGGGCGACTGAACAGGGAGGTCATCAGCCCCAGCATTTT.

The chain is built from TRBV7-9 and TRBJ1-2, with D possibly TRBD1 on 6 matching bases. V lost 7 bases and J 4 bases, leaving 16 bases between the germline ends. The germline CDR1 and CDR2 sequences are SEHNR and FQNEAQ (reference sequence). This CDR3 has 14 residues. The DNA of the CDR3 is TGTGCCAGCAACGAGAGGGGGGCGGTCTATGGCTACACCTTC. It specifies CASNERGAVYGYTF.

The CDR3 region has the DNA TGCAGTGCTTTCGACACAGGCTACGAGCAGTACTTC. Translating gives CSAFDTGYEQYF. This chain links TRBV20-1 with TRBJ2-7; D may be TRBD1 (5 bases). V lost 5 bases and J lost 3, with 11 bases in between. Germline V gene sequence: CDR1 DFQATT, CDR2 SNEGSKA (reference sequence). This CDR3 has 12 residues.

The CDR3 here is CASSPRLVATGELFF. As DNA, the CDR3 is TGTGCCAGCAGCCCCCGACTAGTGGCCACCGGGGAGCTGTTTTTT. The chain couples TRBV5-4 to TRBJ2-2, with D possibly TRBD2 on 6 matching bases. Trimming removed 4 bases at V and 4 bases at J, with 14 bases between. The CDR3 runs to 15 residues. Germline V gene data show CDR1 as SGHNT and CDR2 as YYREEE (reference sequence).

This clonotype has a handful of counts. V and J are TRBV6-5 and TRBJ1-2, with 7 bases fitting TRBD1. In germline, CDR1 is MNHEY, CDR2 SVGAGI. The CDR3 totals 16 residues. Losses at the gene ends were 2 bases for V and 7 bases for J; bases not matched to a gene: 13. The CDR3 loop is CASSYTRYDRASGYTF. The CDR3 DNA reads TGTGCCAGCAGTTACACCCGTTATGACAGGGCGTCTGGCTACACCTTC.

The chain combines TRBV27 with TRBJ1-5; D is unresolved. The CDR3 is made up of 14 amino acids. The V gene's germline CDR1 is MNHEY and CDR2 SMNVEV (reference sequence). Deletions cut 2 bases from V and 2 bases from J, with 7 bases between. CDR3 loop: CASSLRGGNQPQHF. In DNA form, the CDR3 reads TGTGCCAGCAGTTTACGAGGAGGCAATCAGCCCCAGCATTTT.

In DNA, the CDR3 is TGCAGTGCTAGGAGGGGTAGCGGGGGTTTAGCAGATACGCAGTATTTT. This codes for CSARRGSGGLADTQYF. The chain is built from TRBV20-1 and TRBJ2-3; 9 positions match TRBD2. Germline CDR1 is DFQATT and CDR2 is SNEGSKA (reference sequence). The CDR3 runs 16 residues. The J segment lost 4 bases and the V segment lost 3 bases, leaving 11 bases of the junction unmatched.

The table lists this clonotype with a few counts. V and J are TRBV5-1 and TRBJ2-1; D ambiguous. The germline V gene has CDR1 SGHRS and CDR2 YFSETQ. This CDR3 contains 14 residues. V dropped 0 bases and J dropped 14 bases, with 18 bases sitting between them. The chain's CDR3 is CASSLVESSYPKFF. CDR3 sequence (DNA): TGCGCCAGCAGCTTGGTCGAGTCGTCTTACCCCAAGTTCTTC.

A few counts support this clonotype. The rearrangement joins TRBV27 to TRBJ1-2; 9 bases line up with TRBD1. The CDR3 runs 18 residues. The germline gives CDR1 MNHEY, CDR2 SMNVEV (reference sequence). With 5 bases clipped from V and 0 bases from J, the junction kept 13 bases outside the gene matches. CDR3 DNA: TGTGCCAGCAGTGCCCTTCCGGGACAGGGAGACTCTAACTATGGCTACACCTTC. Protein sequence: CASSALPGQGDSNYGYTF.

This clonotype was seen at least ten times. The chain joins TRBV7-2 to TRBJ2-7; weak D call: TRBD2 (6 bases). The CDR3 consists of 13 residues. CDR1 is SGHTA and CDR2 is FQGNSA in the germline V gene. V lost 8 bases and J 3 bases, leaving 14 bases between the germline ends. This chain's CDR3 is CASSLGGLYEQYF. In nucleotides, the CDR3 is TGTGCCAGCTCTCTGGGAGGTCTCTACGAGCAGTACTTC.

This clonotype was counted only a few times. In nucleotides, the CDR3 is TGTGCCAGCAGCCAAGTGGGGCACACTGAAGCTTTCTTT. As protein: CASSQVGHTEAFF. The chain links TRBV3-1 to TRBJ1-1, with D maybe TRBD1 (5 bases). The CDR3 contains 13 residues. V was shortened by 1 base and J by 3 bases, with 6 bases between the two germline ends. In germline, CDR1 is LGHDT, CDR2 YNNKEL (reference sequence).

The rearrangement uses TRBV25-1 and TRBJ1-1, with D unresolved. V lost 1 base and J lost 0, with 9 bases in between. The V gene's germline CDR1 is MGHDK and CDR2 SYGVNS. This CDR3 contains 15 residues. In DNA form, the CDR3 reads TGTGCCAGCAGTGAATCAGAGGGAATGAACACTGAAGCTTTCTTT. It is translated as CASSESEGMNTEAFF.

This sequence joins TRBV12-3 or TRBV12-4 and TRBJ2-5, with TRBD2 matching 8 bases. The CDR3 has 15 amino acids. Trimming cost V 5 bases and J 4 bases; bases outside gene matches: 9. In DNA form, the CDR3 reads TGTGCCAGCAGTCCCCCCGGGACTAGTGGAGAGACCCAGTACTTC. Translation gives CASSPPGTSGETQYF.

This clonotype was seen more than once but under ten times. The chain couples TRBV19 to TRBJ2-1; D unresolved. The CDR3 loop spans 15 amino acids. Germline CDR1 reads LNHDA; CDR2 reads SQIVND (reference sequence). With 5 bases removed from V and 4 bases from J, the gap between germline ends came to 15 bases. In nucleotides, the CDR3 is TGTGCCAGTAGTCCCCGTGTGCGTACTTACAATGAGCAGTTCTTC. Protein sequence: CASSPRVRTYNEQFF.

This clonotype was counted many times. The rearrangement links TRBV20-1 to TRBJ2-5; 9 positions match TRBD2. The V gene end was trimmed by 4 bases and the J gene end by 5 bases; junction bases not matched to a gene: 8. The germline CDR1 and CDR2 sequences are DFQATT and SNEGSKA (reference sequence). The CDR3 loop spans 14 amino acids. CDR3 protein: CSAKEGTSRETQYF. The CDR3 DNA is TGCAGTGCTAAGGAAGGGACTAGCAGGGAGACCCAGTACTTC.

V usage is TRBV29-1 and J usage is TRBJ2-2; D remains ambiguous. Germline assignment: CDR1 SQVTM and CDR2 ANQGSEA. Trimming shortened V by 7 bases and J by 0 bases, and 15 bases separated the two germline ends. The CDR3 sequence is 15 residues long. CDR3 DNA sequence: TGCAGCGGGGATGTGGAGCTTTCGAACACCGGGGAGCTGTTTTTT. Translating it yields CSGDVELSNTGELFF.

The V gene is TRBV29-1, the J gene TRBJ2-1, with D tentatively TRBD1 (6 bases). The germline CDR1 and CDR2 sequences are SQVTM and ANQGSEA. V lost 5 bases and J 0 bases, leaving 14 bases between the germline ends. This CDR3 has 15 amino acids. CDR3 sequence reads: CSVLEGGVSYNEQFF. The CDR3 nucleotides are TGCAGCGTTCTCGAAGGGGGAGTCTCCTACAATGAGCAGTTCTTC.

This clonotype was observed a few times. J is TRBJ1-1 and V is TRBV5-5; D not resolved. Germline CDR1 SGHKS, CDR2 YYEKEE (reference sequence). CDR3 length: 13 residues. V lost 2 bases, J lost 1 base, and 6 bases lay in between. This CDR3 reads CASSFGRNTEAFF. DNA for the CDR3: TGTGCCAGCAGCTTCGGACGGAACACTGAAGCTTTCTTT.

This clonotype was seen ten or more times. The chain combines TRBV5-1 with TRBJ1-2; TRBD1 might be the D (6 bases). Germline loops: CDR1 SGHRS, CDR2 YFSETQ. This CDR3 region has 14 residues. Trimming stripped 2 bases from V and 7 bases from J, with 15 bases between. The CDR3 DNA reads as TGCGCCAGCAGCTTACGGCAGGGGAGGAGTGGCTACACCTTC. Translating it yields CASSLRQGRSGYTF.

This clonotype came up once. The chain uses TRBV4-3 and TRBJ2-7; TRBD2 matches at 14 bases. The germline V gene encodes CDR1 LGHNA and CDR2 YSLEER. J gave up 0 bases and V 0 bases, and 4 bases lay outside the gene matches. This CDR3 comprises 18 residues. CDR3 residues: CASSQEGTSGSVSYEQYF. The CDR3 region has the DNA TGCGCCAGCAGCCAAGAGGGGACTAGCGGGAGTGTCTCCTACGAGCAGTACTTC.